A single sample is the source of the 9 T cell receptor beta chains below, sequenced in a study of blood T cell repertoires in COVID-19 (dated by TCRdb to the early 2020s). The library was built by means of the immunoSEQ multiplex PCR assay. As stored in TCRdb, this immuneACCESS dataset retains in-frame rearrangements with V and J assigned. A fraction of the clones does not appear; measured against another copy, unresolved V genes explain less than half of the discrepancy, and the remainder lacks a known reason. The sample records more than 300,000 clones, roughly 90% of which are singletons. The top ten hold approximately 17% of the sample. Sequencing was performed on PBMCs or T cells enriched from blood (not recorded which). The receptors stem from a young woman who had recovered from COVID-19.

J is TRBJ2-1 and V is TRBV19; TRBD2 aligns across 14 bases. The CDR3 covers 16 residues. The germline gives CDR1 LNHDA, CDR2 SQIVND (reference sequence). The V gene end was trimmed by 5 bases and the J gene end by 12 bases; junction bases not matched to a gene: 12. The CDR3 loop reads CASSSSAGLAGVGQFF. The CDR3 bases are TGTGCCAGTAGTTCGAGCGCGGGACTAGCGGGAGTCGGGCAGTTCTTC.

The rearrangement links TRBV7-2 to TRBJ2-7, with a possible D match to TRBD1 (5 bases). CDR1 and CDR2 (germline): SGHTA, FQGNSA. The CDR3 totals 14 residues. V lost 5 bases and J lost 3, with 14 bases in between. DNA for the CDR3: TGTGCCAGCAGCATCGGACATAAGATCTACGAGCAGTACTTC. Translated: CASSIGHKIYEQYF.

The CDR3 DNA is TGTGCCAGCAGTTTCACGGACTTCTACAATGAGCAGTTCTTC. Protein sequence: CASSFTDFYNEQFF. This rearrangement joins TRBV28 to TRBJ2-1; maybe TRBD2 (5 bases). CDR3 length equals 14 residues. Trimming removed 3 bases at V and 3 bases at J, with 9 bases between. CDR1 and CDR2 (germline): MDHEN, SYDVKM.

This chain uses TRBV27 with TRBJ1-1; TRBD1 matches at 8 bases. Losses at the gene ends were 5 bases for V and 4 bases for J; bases not matched to a gene: 6. Germline CDR1 is MNHEY and CDR2 is SMNVEV (reference sequence). The CDR3 runs 14 residues. CDR3 coding DNA: TGTGCCAGCAGTACGACAGGGGTACTCACTGAAGCTTTCTTT. Translation gives CASSTTGVLTEAFF.

The chain combines TRBV5-4 with TRBJ2-2, with D possibly TRBD2 on 6 matching bases. Trimming removed 0 bases from V and 6 bases from J, with 18 bases in between. Germline V lookup: CDR1 SGHNT, CDR2 YYREEE (reference sequence). CDR3 length equals 17 residues. This chain's CDR3 is CASSLGARGLISGELFF. CDR3 coding DNA: TGTGCCAGCAGCTTGGGGGCCCGGGGGTTAATATCCGGGGAGCTGTTTTTT.

The chain has TRBV10-3 and TRBJ2-1; 14 positions agree with TRBD2. The CDR3 has 17 residues. V lost 5 bases, J lost 5 bases, and 8 bases stayed unmatched. The V gene's germline CDR1 is ENHRY and CDR2 SYGVKD. Here the CDR3 DNA reads TGTGCCATCAGTACACCGGGACTAGCGGGAGAAGACAATGAGCAGTTCTTC. Encoded protein: CAISTPGLAGEDNEQFF.

This rearrangement joins TRBV5-4 to TRBJ2-3; TRBD2 matches 8 bases. V shed 4 bases, J shed 0 bases, and the junction held 10 bases outside the gene matches. Germline-derived CDR1 and CDR2 are SGHNT and YYREEE (reference sequence). CDR3 length: 17 residues. The CDR3 is CASSEKSSSGSTDTQYF. For the CDR3, the DNA is TGTGCCAGCAGCGAAAAATCTTCTAGCGGGAGCACAGATACGCAGTATTTT.

This clone was detected once. The chain joins TRBV5-8 to TRBJ1-3, with D perhaps matching TRBD1 (6 bases). The V gene lost 2 bases and the J gene lost 1 base, with 16 bases spanning the gap. This CDR3 contains 17 residues. The V gene's germline CDR1 is SGHTS and CDR2 YDEGEE. CDR3 coding DNA: TGTGCCAGCAGCTTAATCTACCCGACAGGATCTGGAAACACCATATATTTT. Encoded protein: CASSLIYPTGSGNTIYF.

The chain joins TRBV6-2 or TRBV6-3 to TRBJ2-5; 9 bases are a match to TRBD1. The CDR3 runs to 14 residues. In germline, CDR1 is MNHEY, CDR2 SVGEGT. V was pared by 4 bases and J by 8 bases, with 8 bases of the junction left unmatched. The CDR3 bases are TGTGCCAGCAGTTCCCAGGACAGGGGTTTAACCCAGTACTTC. Translating gives CASSSQDRGLTQYF.